The 16 T cell receptor beta chains in this list originate from one sample, sequenced in a study of tumor and adjacent non-tumor tissue in lung cancer. No cell sorting was done before RNA was extracted from the tissue. A modified ARM-PCR protocol with three rounds of nested PCR amplified TCRbeta. TCRdb re-called the multiplex PCR reads with MiXCR, one entry per CDR3 protein. The table lists approximately 79,000 distinct CDR3 sequences, about three fifths of them singletons. The specimen was lung tumor tissue. These receptors originate from a man aged 65 to 85 with non-small cell lung cancer.

With regard to this clonotype: One end of the junction fails to match germline, which may point to a read error. The chain recombines TRBV5-1 with TRBJ2-2, with D possibly matching TRBD1 (5 bases). The CDR3 has 16 amino acids. CDR1 and CDR2 from the germline V gene are SGHRS and YFSETQ. The CDR3 reads CASSFPGSSNTRELFF. In DNA form, the CDR3 reads TGCGCCAGCAGCTTCCCAGGGTCCTCGAACACCAGGGAGCTGTTTTTT.

Comments on this clonotype: An end of the junction differs from the germline gene, which may be a read error. This chain joins TRBV5-4 and TRBJ2-2; D could derive from TRBD1 or TRBD2 (6 bases each). This CDR3 contains 15 residues. In germline, CDR1 is SGHNT, CDR2 YYREEE (reference sequence). The chain's CDR3 is CASNWWGASTGEPFF. The CDR3 region has the DNA TGTGCCAGCAATTGGTGGGGGGCGTCCACTGGGGAGCCGTTTTTT.

This clonotype appeared a few times. No conserved phenylalanine or tryptophan is present at the end of the CDR3, so a read error is the likely explanation. The CDR3 here is CASSQEVSGGGDYTL. DNA for the CDR3: TGTGCCAGCAGCCAAGAGGTTTCTGGGGGCGGTGACTACACCCTC. This rearrangement joins TRBV4-2 to TRBJ1-2, with a possible D match to TRBD1 (6 bases). The CDR3 contains 15 residues. With 0 bases removed from V and 10 bases from J, the gap between germline ends came to 18 bases. Germline-derived CDR1 and CDR2 are LGHNA and YNFKEQ.

The chain carries TRBV5-1 and TRBJ1-1; the match to TRBD1 covers 7 bases. This CDR3 has 16 residues. The ends lost 7 bases at V and 6 bases at J; junction bases unmatched: 18. Germline CDR1 SGHRS, CDR2 YFSETQ. In DNA form, the CDR3 reads TGCGCCAGCGGCCGGCGGGACAGTGCAGTTTTCCCTGAAGCTTTCTTT. Its translation: CASGRRDSAVFPEAFF.

On this clonotype: The junction departs from the called germline gene at one end, perhaps through a read error. The V call is TRBV24-1, the J call TRBJ2-2; TRBD2 matches at 10 bases. Per germline, CDR1 KGHDR and CDR2 SFDVKD. The CDR3 sequence is 16 residues long. CDR3 region: CATSDSGLALTRELFF. CDR3 nucleotide sequence: TGTGCCACCAGTGATTCGGGACTAGCGCTCACCCGGGAGCTGTTTTTT.

The V gene is TRBV28, the J gene TRBJ2-6; D unclear. The CDR3 totals 18 residues. V was clipped by 3 bases and J by 0 bases, with 15 bases between them. Per germline, CDR1 MDHEN and CDR2 SYDVKM. The CDR3 sequence is CASSFRSHRVSGANVLTF. CDR3 sequence (DNA): TGTGCCAGCAGTTTTCGTAGCCATAGGGTCTCTGGGGCCAACGTCCTGACTTTC.

This clonotype appeared a single time. Relative to the germline gene, one junction end is altered; a read error may explain this. J is TRBJ2-1 and V is TRBV6-1, with D unclear. CDR3 length: 17 amino acids. Germline values: CDR1 MNHNS, CDR2 SASEGT. The CDR3 bases are TGTGCCAGCAGTGAAGAACGAGGAGTAGCAGCATACATTGAGCAGTTCTTC. Protein sequence: CASSEERGVAAYIEQFF.

With regard to this clonotype: The junction departs from germline at one end; a sequencing error may be responsible. The V call is TRBV6-1, the J call TRBJ2-1, with D unclear. This CDR3 has 13 residues. Germline values: CDR1 MNHNS, CDR2 SASEGT. The CDR3 spells CTSKLSSYNEQFF. DNA of the CDR3: TGTACCAGTAAGCTAAGTTCCTACAATGAGCAGTTCTTC.

This clonotype occurred a few times. The conserved phenylalanine or tryptophan normally closing the CDR3 is absent here, so this likely arose from a read error. The limits of the CDR3 on the DNA are not certain, so only TCRdb's listed CDR3 is given. The J gene is TRBJ2-2, the V gene TRBV28. Per the germline V gene, CDR1 is MDHEN and CDR2 is SYDVKM. The CDR3 totals 12 residues, both ends included. The CDR3 spells CASTRGTGELVL.

Note on this clonotype: At one end the junction does not follow the germline gene, possibly because of a read error. The V and J genes are TRBV11-2 and TRBJ2-7; D ambiguous. Germline CDR1 SGHAT, CDR2 FQNNGV. CDR3 length equals 12 residues. The CDR3 DNA follows: TGTGTCAGCAGCCCCATAGAGTACGAGCAGTACTTC. It yields the protein CVSSPIEYEQYF.

With respect to this clonotype: Compared with germline, one end of the junction differs, possibly owing to a read error. The chain couples TRBV12-3 or TRBV12-4 to TRBJ2-5; either TRBD1 or TRBD2 may supply D (5 bases each). The CDR3 covers 13 residues. CDR3 nucleotide sequence: TGTGCCAACAGTTTGTGGGACGGAGTGACCCAGTACTTT. It translates to CANSLWDGVTQYF.

This clonotype was picked up a small number of times. An end of the junction does not agree with germline; a read error may underlie this. The CDR3 DNA sequence: TGTGCCGGCAGCTTCCAGCGGAGCTCCTACGATGAGCAGTTCTTC. The encoded protein is CAGSFQRSSYDEQFF. The chain employs TRBV11-2 and TRBJ2-1, with D perhaps TRBD2 (5 bases). Germline V CDR1 and CDR2: SGHAT, FQNNGV. The CDR3 extends over 15 amino acids. Drawing the rest from reference TRBV11-2 and TRBJ2-1, the complete variable domain is EAGVAQSPRYKIIEKRQSVAFWCNPISGHATLYWYQQILGQGPKLLIQFQNNGVVDDSQLPKDRFSAERLKGVDSTLKIQPAKLEDSAVYLCAGSFQRSSYDEQFFGPGTRLTVL.

In regard to this clonotype: The junction does not match germline at one end; this may be a read error. The V and J genes are TRBV20-1 and TRBJ2-7; TRBD2 aligns across 8 bases. The germline gives CDR1 DFQATT, CDR2 SNEGSKA (reference sequence). The CDR3 covers 17 residues. The CDR3 reads CSARGLARGPGPYEQYF. As DNA, the CDR3 is TGCAGTGCTAGAGGACTAGCGCGAGGGCCAGGGCCTTACGAGCAGTATTTC.

This clonotype was observed a single time. The CDR3 ends on some other residue instead of the conserved phenylalanine or tryptophan, so this is likely a read error. Because the CDR3's place on the DNA is in doubt, the DNA is left out and the CDR3 is given as listed by TCRdb. CDR3 protein: CTSSLNPGLAGVREQYI. The chain links TRBV11-2 to TRBJ2-7; the DNA was not used to check the table's D call, TRBD2. The CDR3 contains 17 residues when both ends are counted. Germline CDR1 and CDR2: SGHAT and FQNNGV.

This sequence joins TRBV11-2 and TRBJ2-3; D is unclear. V shed 3 bases and J shed 4 bases, with 8 bases lying between them. CDR1 SGHAT and CDR2 FQNNGV come from the germline V gene. The CDR3 is 13 amino acids. In DNA, the CDR3 is TGTGCCAGCAGCTTTATAGGGCCAGATACGCAGTATTTT. It codes for CASSFIGPDTQYF.

Turning to this clonotype: Being one base from a much bigger clone, this may be a read error. This chain joins TRBV28 and TRBJ1-1; no definite D call. CDR1 and CDR2 from the germline V gene are MDHEN and SYDVKM. The CDR3 consists of 15 residues. The CDR3 nucleotides read TGTGCCAGCAGTCCCCGGACCGAGATGAACACTGAAGCTCTCTTT. Translation: CASSPRTEMNTEALF.